Given below is one T cell receptor beta chain in context. Time point here: newly diagnosed GD, antithyroid drugs for less than 3 months. After RNA was extracted from PBMCs, the TCR library was made from it. The data originate from a study of regulatory T cells in long-lasting Graves disease. Arm-PCR of CDR3 regions and iRepertoire HTBI primers were the basis on which TCR beta libraries were built. TCRdb itself ran the multiplex PCR reads through MiXCR, one entry per CDR3 protein. Of more than 300,000 distinct CDR3 sequences listed, roughly 12% are singletons. These same data were also listed under a study on T cells in Graves' hyperthyroidism and ophthalmopathy.

The receptor was derived from a woman between 18 and 30 years old with Graves disease. Sequenced here: peripheral blood mononuclear cells (PBMCs), sampled at new diagnosis, from a patient treated with antithyroid drugs.

The CDR3: CASSLNPDTDTQYF. The CDR3 DNA follows: TGTGCCAGCAGCTTAAACCCCGACACAGATACGCAGTATTTT. The chain links TRBV7-3 to TRBJ2-3, with unresolved D. Germline values: CDR1 SGHTA, CDR2 FQGTGA. Trimming removed 1 base from V and 2 bases from J, with 7 bases in between. This CDR3 region has 14 residues.